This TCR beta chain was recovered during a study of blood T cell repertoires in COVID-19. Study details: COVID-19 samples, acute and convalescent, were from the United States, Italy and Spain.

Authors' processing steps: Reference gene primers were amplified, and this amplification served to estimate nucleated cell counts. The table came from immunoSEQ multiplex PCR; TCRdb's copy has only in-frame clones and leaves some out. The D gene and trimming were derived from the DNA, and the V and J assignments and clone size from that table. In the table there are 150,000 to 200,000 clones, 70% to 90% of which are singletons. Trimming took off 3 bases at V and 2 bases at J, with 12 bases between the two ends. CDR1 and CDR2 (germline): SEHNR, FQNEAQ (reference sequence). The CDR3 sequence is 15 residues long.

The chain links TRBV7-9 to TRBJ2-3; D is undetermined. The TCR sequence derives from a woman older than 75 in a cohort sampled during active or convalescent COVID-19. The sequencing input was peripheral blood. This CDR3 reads CASSFLAASTDTQYF. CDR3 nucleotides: TGTGCCAGCAGCTTTTTGGCGGCCTCCACAGATACGCAGTATTTT.